This T cell receptor beta chain appears in the sequencing data of a study of blood T cell repertoires in COVID-19. For the study at large: Both acute and convalescent COVID-19 samples were obtained from the United States, Italy and Spain. PBMCs, B-cell-depleted T cells, or T cells were the source of the cDNA or gDNA that made up the material.

Remarks on this clone: At the DNA level, this CDR3 is encoded by other sequences in the same sample as well.

With V trimmed by 3 bases and J by 3 bases, 2 bases remained unmatched. This CDR3 contains 16 residues. The germline CDR1 and CDR2 sequences are LGHNA and YNFKEQ. Original data processing: From reference gene primer amplification, estimates of nucleated cell counts were derived. Repertoires were generated with immunoSEQ multiplex PCR, while TCRdb's copy carries only in-frame clones and drops some. Clone size and the V and J calls come from that table; the DNA yielded D and trimming. The table shows some 120,000 clones, with 84% occurring only once. Source material: peripheral blood. The sequence derives from a woman between 25 and 40 years old who had recovered from COVID-19. The chain employs TRBV4-2 and TRBJ2-1; 13 bases map to TRBD2. In DNA, the CDR3 is TGTGCCAGCAGCCAGCGGACTAGCGGGAGCTACAATGAGCAGTTCTTC. Translation: CASSQRTSGSYNEQFF.